What follows are 10 T cell receptor beta chains derived from one specimen sequenced in a study of breast tumors, draining lymph nodes, adjacent tissues. TCRdb passed the multiplex PCR reads through MiXCR, listing each CDR3 protein once. Here the sample spans some 85,000 distinct CDR3 sequences, over 25% being singletons. The lymph nodes were axillary draining lymph nodes from breast cancer patients. The source material was axillary lymph node tissue. These receptor sequences come from a female donor with breast cancer. Some clones in this sample may be carry-over from other donors' samples.

This clonotype was seen at least ten times. This chain connects TRBV20-1 to TRBJ2-1; perhaps TRBD1 as D (6 bases). The CDR3 spans 13 residues. CDR1 DFQATT and CDR2 SNEGSKA come from the germline V gene (reference sequence). CDR3 sequence (DNA): TGCAGAGGGACGGACAGCTCCTACAATGAGCAGTTCTTC. This codes for CRGTDSSYNEQFF.

This clonotype was detected many times. The J gene is TRBJ2-2, the V gene TRBV12-3 or TRBV12-4; D perhaps matches TRBD1 (6 bases). The V gene lost 10 bases and the J gene lost 2 bases, with 17 bases spanning the gap. The CDR3 consists of 15 residues. CDR3 nucleotide sequence: TGTGCCACCCGACCGCTACAGGGTAACACCGGGGAGCTGTTTTTT. Protein sequence: CATRPLQGNTGELFF.

This clonotype was seen ten or more times. The chain employs TRBV30 and TRBJ1-2; 7 bases match TRBD1. Germline CDR1 reads GTSNPN; CDR2 reads SVGIG (reference sequence). The CDR3 is made up of 14 amino acids. With 0 bases clipped from V and 4 bases from J, the junction kept 5 bases outside the gene matches. CDR3: CAWSVRRQGYGYTF. CDR3 in DNA: TGTGCCTGGAGTGTACGGCGACAGGGCTATGGCTACACCTTC.

This clonotype occurred once. The V gene is TRBV24-1, the J gene TRBJ1-5; 11 bases map to TRBD1. With 6 bases clipped from V and 9 bases from J, the junction kept 15 bases outside the gene matches. Germline lookup yields CDR1 KGHDR and CDR2 SFDVKD. The CDR3 consists of 17 residues. The CDR3: CATSTTRGQGGDRPQHF. In DNA form, the CDR3 reads TGTGCCACCAGTACCACAAGGGGACAGGGGGGAGATCGGCCCCAGCATTTT.

This clonotype was picked up one time. This chain joins TRBV9 and TRBJ2-3; 11 bases are shared with TRBD2. The germline V gene encodes CDR1 SGDLS and CDR2 YYNGEE. The CDR3 loop spans 16 amino acids. With V trimmed by 0 bases and J by 11 bases, 11 bases remained unmatched. The DNA for the CDR3 is TGTGCCAGCAGCGTAGGGATAGCGGGAGGGGAAAATGAGCAGTATTTT. Its translation: CASSVGIAGGENEQYF. Complete variable domain (other parts from reference TRBV9 and TRBJ2-3): DSGVTQTPKHLITATGQRVTLRCSPRSGDLSVYWYQQSLDQGLQFLIQYYNGEERAKGNILERFSAQQFPDLHSELNLSSLELGDSALYFCASSVGIAGGENEQYFGPGTRLTVL.

This clonotype was observed many times. The gene calls are TRBV20-1 and TRBJ2-5; possibly TRBD2 for D (6 bases). Germline CDR1 is DFQATT and CDR2 is SNEGSKA (reference sequence). V lost 5 bases and J 12 bases, leaving 22 bases between the germline ends. The CDR3 has 13 amino acids. CDR3 sequence (DNA): TGCAGTGCTCCTCACCTAAATAGCGGTCGGGAGTACTTC. Its protein is CSAPHLNSGREYF.

This clonotype was seen at least ten times. This may come from a read error, since a much larger clone is one base off. This rearrangement joins TRBV5-8 to TRBJ2-7, with a possible D match to TRBD1 (5 bases). Germline CDR1 is SGHTS and CDR2 is YDEGEE. The length of the CDR3 is 14 residues. V lost 2 bases and J 3 bases, leaving 12 bases between the germline ends. The CDR3 DNA reads as TGTGCCAGCAGCTTAGGGGAATCCGACTACGAGCAGTACTTC. Its translation: CASSLGESDYEQYF.

The rearrangement uses TRBV5-1 and TRBJ1-1, with D perhaps matching TRBD1 (5 bases). Trimming cost V 1 base and J 2 bases, with 18 bases left between them. The CDR3 is made up of 17 amino acids. In germline, CDR1 is SGHRS, CDR2 YFSETQ. CDR3 residues: CASSLSTLWGTNTEAFF. The CDR3 region has the DNA TGCGCCAGCAGCTTGTCTACCCTTTGGGGGACCAACACTGAAGCTTTCTTT.

This clonotype was detected many times. The rearrangement links TRBV27 to TRBJ2-7; D may correspond to TRBD1 or TRBD2 (5 bases each). The length of the CDR3 is 14 residues. V lost 3 bases, J lost 3 bases, and 12 bases lay in between. The germline V gene has CDR1 MNHEY and CDR2 SMNVEV (reference sequence). This CDR3 reads CASSFQGRVYEQYF. The DNA for the CDR3 is TGTGCCAGCAGTTTCCAGGGACGGGTCTACGAGCAGTACTTC.

This clonotype showed up many times. The CDR3 nucleotides are TGTGCCAGCAGCTTGGGGGGACTTTCCGAGCAGTACTTC. It translates to CASSLGGLSEQYF. The V gene is TRBV7-2, the J gene TRBJ2-7, with D possibly TRBD2 on 6 matching bases. Trimming took off 3 bases at V and 6 bases at J, with 12 bases between the two ends. Germline V gives CDR1 SGHTA, CDR2 FQGNSA. This CDR3 is built from 13 residues.